The rows below give T cell receptor beta chains drawn from one sample of a study of graft-versus-host responses after intestinal transplantation. Method: immunoSEQ multiplex PCR; TCRdb's copy keeps in-frame clones and lacks some. The data show roughly 1,700 clones, with under 95% seen just once and about 2.5% held by the top ten. Specimen: PBMCs, collected 16 days after intestinal transplant. These receptors originate from a human patient who received an intestinal transplant, so some T cells may come from the graft donor. Both conserved end residues are part of each CDR3. A D gene is named only where the DNA matches it firmly. Only part of the rows carry a size: once, few, many, or a class if the clone is expanded.

>TRBD2|TRBJ2-5|TRBV7-6|.
CASSLRLTSVQETQYF
TGTGCCAGCAGCTTGAGACTAACTAGCGTGCAAGAGACCCAGTACTTC
>.|TRBJ2-1|TRBV29-1|.
CSVGTRIVGNEQFF
TGCAGCGTCGGTACTAGGATCGTGGGCAATGAGCAGTTCTTC
>TRBD1|TRBJ1-5|TRBV18|.
CASSPWDRYSNQPQHF
TGTGCCAGCTCACCGTGGGACAGATATAGCAATCAGCCCCAGCATTTT
>.|TRBJ2-3|TRBV5-1|once
CASSLDRGTDTQYF
TGCGCCAGCAGCTTGGACAGGGGCACAGATACGCAGTATTTT
>.|TRBJ2-5|TRBV9|.
CASSVALPGAETQYF
TGTGCCAGCAGCGTAGCATTACCGGGGGCAGAGACCCAGTACTTC
>.|TRBJ2-5|TRBV21-1|.
CASSKASWGRAGDGQYF
TGTGCCAGCAGCAAAGCTTCCTGGGGGCGGGCCGGGGATGGCCAGTACTTC
>TRBD2|TRBJ2-3|TRBV6-4|.
CASSDSSGGATDTQYF
TGTGCCAGCAGTGACTCTAGCGGGGGGGCCACAGATACGCAGTATTTT
>.|TRBJ1-5|TRBV18|.
CASSPTGGYNQPQHF
TGTGCCAGCTCACCTACCGGAGGCTACAATCAGCCCCAGCATTTT
>.|TRBJ2-3|TRBV5-6|once
CASSFQGSDTQYF
TGTGCCAGCAGCTTCCAAGGCTCAGATACGCAGTATTTT
>.|TRBJ1-3|TRBV2|.
CASRGTVGNTIYF
TGTGCCAGCAGGGGGACGGTAGGAAACACCATATATTTT
>.|TRBJ2-1|TRBV5-1|.
CASSLRETYNEQFF
TGCGCCAGCAGCTTGCGGGAGACCTACAATGAGCAGTTCTTC
>.|TRBJ1-3|TRBV2|.
CASSEWILVRGNTIYF
TGTGCCAGCAGTGAATGGATTTTGGTCCGTGGAAACACCATATATTTT
>TRBD1|TRBJ2-7|TRBV11-2|once
CASSSPTGTGGHEQYF
TGTGCCAGCAGCTCGCCCACCGGGACAGGGGGTCACGAGCAGTACTTC
>.|TRBJ2-5|TRBV11-1|.
CASSFLPSGEETQYF
TGTGCCAGCAGCTTCCTGCCCTCAGGGGAAGAGACCCAGTACTTC
>.|TRBJ1-2|TRBV20-1|.
CSASLNYGYTF
TGCAGTGCTAGTTTGAACTATGGCTACACCTTC
>.|TRBJ1-5|TRBV2|.
CASSEKGADSSNQPQHF
TGTGCCAGCAGTGAAAAAGGGGCAGATTCTAGCAATCAGCCCCAGCATTTT